What follows are 30 T cell receptor beta chains derived from one specimen sequenced in a study of blood T cell repertoires in COVID-19 (dated by TCRdb to about 2020). The protocol used for the library was the immunoSEQ multiplex PCR assay. In TCRdb, the immuneACCESS table is reduced to in-frame sequences with V and J assigned. These tables do not hold every clone; where another copy was compared, an unresolved V gene accounts for under half, and the others remain unexplained. This sample holds some 200,000 clones; 86% were observed only once. The ten largest make up around 5.7% of the sample. Sequenced: peripheral blood. The source is a man aged 80 or over with acute or convalescent COVID-19.

For this clone: An end of the junction differs from the germline gene, which may be a read error. This chain connects TRBV19 to TRBJ1-2; D is unclear. The CDR3 totals 14 residues. Germline CDR1 is LNHDA and CDR2 is SQIVND (reference sequence). The CDR3 loop reads CASTEQTPNYGYTF. The CDR3 DNA sequence: TGTGCTAGTACGGAGCAAACTCCTAACTATGGCTACACCTTC. Using reference TRBV19 and TRBJ1-2 for the parts outside the CDR3, the full variable domain is DGGITQSPKYLFRKEGQNVTLSCEQNLNHDAMYWYRQDPGQGLRLIYYSQIVNDFQKGDIAEGYSVSREKKESFPLTVTSAQKNPTAFYLCASTEQTPNYGYTFGSGTRLTVV.

The V call is TRBV5-8, the J call TRBJ1-1, with D uncertain. V was cut by 1 base and J by 7 bases, with 20 bases left in between. Looked up from germline, CDR1 is SGHTS and CDR2 is YDEGEE. The CDR3 spans 16 residues. The CDR3 DNA reads as TGTGCCAGCAGCTTGATGACCCGGATGTTGGCGGGTGAAGCTTTCTTT. Translating gives CASSLMTRMLAGEAFF.

The chain is built from TRBV30 and TRBJ2-1; 7 nucleotides agree with TRBD1. Germline V CDR1 and CDR2: GTSNPN, SVGIG (reference sequence). The V gene end was trimmed by 4 bases and the J gene end by 4 bases; junction bases not matched to a gene: 10. The CDR3 contains 15 residues. The CDR3 coding sequence is TGTGCCTGGACCCGTAAGGGGGCGCGGTACAATGAGCAGTTCTTC. This codes for CAWTRKGARYNEQFF. Looking up the rest from reference TRBV30 and TRBJ2-1 gives the full variable domain: SQTIHQWPATLVQPVGSPLSLECTVEGTSNPNLYWYRQAAGRGLQLLFYSVGIGQISSEVPQNLSASRPQDRQFILSSKKLLLSDSGFYLCAWTRKGARYNEQFFGPGTRLTVL.

V is TRBV24-1 and J is TRBJ2-1; D gene unclear. CDR1 KGHDR and CDR2 SFDVKD come from the germline V gene. This CDR3 has 15 amino acids. The V end lost 4 bases, the J end lost 4 bases, and 13 bases lay between the germline ends. Written as DNA, the CDR3 is TGTGCCACCAGTGACCAAGAGACTTTTTACAATGAGCAGTTCTTC. Amino acid sequence: CATSDQETFYNEQFF.

V gene TRBV7-2 combines with J gene TRBJ2-1, with D possibly TRBD2 on 5 matching bases. The CDR3 sequence is 15 residues long. Germline V lookup: CDR1 SGHTA, CDR2 FQGNSA. Trimming took 1 base from V and 6 from J, leaving 13 bases between them. In DNA, the CDR3 is TGTGCCAGCAGCTTAGTATGGGTCCGGGGCAATGAGCAGTTCTTC. The encoded protein is CASSLVWVRGNEQFF.

The CDR3 DNA follows: TGCAGTGCTACTGTAGAAGATGAGCAGTTCTTC. Translated, it gives CSATVEDEQFF. This chain connects TRBV20-1 to TRBJ2-1, with unresolved D. Trimming took off 4 bases at V and 8 bases at J, with 9 bases between the two ends. This CDR3 is built from 11 residues. In germline, CDR1 is DFQATT, CDR2 SNEGSKA (reference sequence).

This clone was counted a few times. The chain has TRBV5-1 and TRBJ1-2; no firm D call. The germline V gene has CDR1 SGHRS and CDR2 YFSETQ. CDR3 length: 13 residues. V lost 2 bases, J lost 1 base, and 6 bases lay in between. The CDR3 region has the DNA TGCGCCAGCAGCTTCCAGGATAACTATGGCTACACCTTC. Translating it yields CASSFQDNYGYTF.

The genes are TRBV18 and TRBJ1-1; weak D call: TRBD1 (5 bases). CDR1 and CDR2 (germline): KGHSH, LQKENI. Trimming took off 2 bases at V and 2 bases at J, with 9 bases between the two ends. The CDR3 runs 14 residues. CDR3 sequence: CASSPMDTNTEAFF. In DNA, the CDR3 is TGTGCCAGCTCACCAATGGACACTAACACTGAAGCTTTCTTT.

Details on this clone: A read error may account for a junction end that differs from germline. The rearrangement uses TRBV6-1 and TRBJ2-1; 8 nucleotides agree with TRBD2. The CDR3 spans 15 residues. Looked up from germline, CDR1 is MNHNS and CDR2 is SASEGT. CDR3 sequence (DNA): TGTGCCAGCACTGAAGGCGGGAGGCCCTTAGATGAGCAGTTCTTC. Translated: CASTEGGRPLDEQFF.

The gene calls are TRBV7-3 and TRBJ2-3, with TRBD2 matching 16 bases. Germline loops: CDR1 SGHTA, CDR2 FQGTGA. V lost 3 bases, J lost 10 bases, and 13 bases stayed unmatched. This CDR3 is 18 amino acids long. The CDR3 loop reads CASSLQGPGLAGGAPQYF. In DNA, the CDR3 is TGTGCCAGCAGCTTGCAAGGACCGGGACTAGCGGGAGGGGCCCCGCAGTATTTT. Looking up the rest from reference TRBV7-3 and TRBJ2-3 gives the full variable domain: GAGVSQTPSNKVTEKGKYVELRCDPISGHTALYWYRQSLGQGPEFLIYFQGTGAADDSGLPNDRFFAVRPEGSVSTLKIQRTERGDSAVYLCASSLQGPGLAGGAPQYFGPGTRLTVL.

This rearrangement joins TRBV10-3 to TRBJ2-1; TRBD2 matches 13 bases. Germline loops: CDR1 ENHRY, CDR2 SYGVKD. This CDR3 comprises 14 residues. Trimming removed 10 bases from V and 5 bases from J; junction bases left unmatched: 5. This CDR3 reads CATGTSGVNNEQFF. Here the CDR3 DNA reads TGTGCCACCGGGACTAGCGGGGTTAACAATGAGCAGTTCTTC.

V is TRBV9 and J is TRBJ2-3; D not certain. Trimming stripped 1 base from V and 2 bases from J, with 5 bases between. In germline, CDR1 is SGDLS, CDR2 YYNGEE. This CDR3 region has 13 residues. The CDR3 bases are TGTGCCAGCAGCGTAACATTCACAGATACGCAGTATTTT. It encodes CASSVTFTDTQYF.

The V and J genes are TRBV19 and TRBJ1-5; 7 nucleotides match TRBD1. The CDR3 runs to 14 residues. V lost 6 bases and J lost 1; bases outside the gene matches: 3. Germline CDR1 and CDR2: LNHDA and SQIVND (reference sequence). The chain's CDR3 is CASRPGQSNQPQHF. In DNA, the CDR3 is TGTGCCAGTAGACCGGGACAGAGCAATCAGCCCCAGCATTTT.

The CDR3 protein is CASSRSWTSGSVGETQYF. CDR3 in DNA: TGTGCCAGCAGCCGCTCGTGGACTAGCGGGAGTGTCGGGGAGACCCAGTACTTC. The chain is built from TRBV3-1 (or the pseudogene TRBV3-2) and TRBJ2-5; 13 nucleotides agree with TRBD2. This CDR3 has 18 residues. Losses at the gene ends were 4 bases for V and 5 bases for J; bases not matched to a gene: 13. The germline gives CDR1 LGHDT, CDR2 YNNKEL (reference sequence).

The chain has TRBV20-1 and TRBJ1-5; 7 bases agree with TRBD1. Germline values: CDR1 DFQATT, CDR2 SNEGSKA (reference sequence). The V gene end was trimmed by 3 bases and the J gene end by 0 bases; junction bases not matched to a gene: 5. This CDR3 region has 15 residues. DNA for the CDR3: TGCAGTGCTAGTACAGGGGAAGGTAGCAATCAGCCCCAGCATTTT. Protein sequence: CSASTGEGSNQPQHF.

Here the CDR3 DNA reads TGCGCCAGCAGCTTTACAGGGGGGCGAGAGACCCAGTACTTC. Amino acid sequence: CASSFTGGRETQYF. This rearrangement joins TRBV5-1 to TRBJ2-5; TRBD1 matches at 8 bases. V lost 2 bases, J lost 4 bases, and 4 bases stayed unmatched. This CDR3 region has 14 residues. Germline lookup yields CDR1 SGHRS and CDR2 YFSETQ.

The rearrangement uses TRBV7-9 and TRBJ2-3, with D uncertain. The CDR3 length is 14 residues. V lost 2 bases and J 2 bases, leaving 8 bases between the germline ends. Per germline, CDR1 SEHNR and CDR2 FQNEAQ (reference sequence). In nucleotides, the CDR3 is TGTGCCAGCAGCTTATTAACAACCACAGATACGCAGTATTTT. As protein: CASSLLTTTDTQYF.

The rearrangement links TRBV11-2 to TRBJ2-7; weak D call: TRBD2 (6 bases). The CDR3 runs 15 residues. The V gene lost 1 base and the J gene lost 3 bases, with 13 bases spanning the gap. Germline V gives CDR1 SGHAT, CDR2 FQNNGV. Here the CDR3 DNA reads TGTGCCAGCAGCTTAGGCCCCGGGACTCTCTACGAGCAGTACTTC. It codes for CASSLGPGTLYEQYF. The full variable domain, rest sourced from reference TRBV11-2 and TRBJ2-7, is EAGVAQSPRYKIIEKRQSVAFWCNPISGHATLYWYQQILGQGPKLLIQFQNNGVVDDSQLPKDRFSAERLKGVDSTLKIQPAKLEDSAVYLCASSLGPGTLYEQYFGPGTRLTVT.

The gene calls are TRBV2 and TRBJ2-7; TRBD1 aligns across 10 bases. J lost 2 bases, V lost 10 bases, and 8 bases had no gene match. Germline V CDR1 and CDR2: SNHLY, FYNNEI. The CDR3 has 14 amino acids. DNA of the CDR3: TGTGCCATCTTACCGGGACAGGGGACCTACGAGCAGTACTTC. Translating it yields CAILPGQGTYEQYF.

Only one count was recorded for this clone. The rearrangement uses TRBV4-3 and TRBJ1-2; D is uncertain. Trimming stripped 2 bases from V and 8 bases from J, with 21 bases between. CDR1 is LGHNA, CDR2 YSLEER, per germline. This CDR3 is built from 16 residues. CDR3 bases: TGCGCCAGCAGCCAACGGACGCATTCTCAGAGGGAGGGCTACACCTTC. Translated, it gives CASSQRTHSQREGYTF.

The CDR3: CASSWDTADTGELFF. For the CDR3, the DNA is TGCGCCAGCAGCTGGGACACCGCCGACACCGGGGAGCTGTTTTTT. The V gene is TRBV5-1, the J gene TRBJ2-2; D may be TRBD1 (6 bases). Germline V CDR1 and CDR2: SGHRS, YFSETQ. The CDR3 covers 15 residues. Trimming shortened V by 3 bases and J by 3 bases, and 12 bases separated the two germline ends.

The rearrangement uses TRBV6-5 and TRBJ1-2; 9 bases line up with TRBD1. Trimming took 6 bases from V and 8 from J; bases not matched to a gene: 4. The CDR3 length is 12 residues. CDR1 is MNHEY, CDR2 SVGAGI, per germline. The CDR3 region is CASRQGARGYTF. The CDR3 DNA reads TGTGCCAGCAGACAGGGGGCCAGGGGCTACACCTTC.

CDR3 sequence reads: CAISELDRGTFSYEQYF. Here the CDR3 DNA reads TGTGCCATCAGTGAGTTGGACAGGGGGACCTTCTCCTACGAGCAGTACTTC. This chain connects TRBV10-3 to TRBJ2-7; 10 bases fit TRBD1. The CDR3 has 17 amino acids. V gave up 1 base and J gave up 0 bases; unmatched junction bases: 6. Germline CDR1 and CDR2: ENHRY and SYGVKD.

V is TRBV6-2 or TRBV6-3 and J is TRBJ2-3; 7 nucleotides agree with TRBD1. Germline CDR1 reads MNHEY; CDR2 reads SVGEGT. Trimming took 4 bases from V and 1 from J; bases not matched to a gene: 5. The CDR3 has 15 residues. The CDR3 DNA is TGTGCCAGCAGTTCCACAGGGGTGGGCACAGATACGCAGTATTTT. Its translation: CASSSTGVGTDTQYF.

The rearrangement joins TRBV28 to TRBJ1-2; 7 bases line up with TRBD1. The ends lost 6 bases at V and 3 bases at J; junction bases unmatched: 4. Germline V CDR1 and CDR2: MDHEN, SYDVKM. The CDR3 totals 13 residues. Here the CDR3 DNA reads TGTGCCAGCAGCCCGACAGGGTACTATGGCTACACCTTC. Amino acid sequence: CASSPTGYYGYTF.

The chain carries TRBV5-5 and TRBJ1-6; D is undetermined. Deletions cut 4 bases from V and 0 bases from J, with 11 bases between. Germline V gene sequence: CDR1 SGHKS, CDR2 YYEKEE (reference sequence). This CDR3 is 16 amino acids long. The CDR3 region has the DNA TGTGCCAGCAGCAAAGACTCCAGCTCCTATAATTCACCCCTCCACTTT. It yields the protein CASSKDSSSYNSPLHF.

The rearrangement joins TRBV5-1 to TRBJ2-5; 11 nucleotides line up with TRBD2. V lost 0 bases, J lost 4 bases, and 8 bases stayed unmatched. This CDR3 spans 17 amino acids. Germline assignment: CDR1 SGHRS and CDR2 YFSETQ. The CDR3 DNA reads as TGCGCCAGCAGCTTGGTCGTAGCGGGAGGGTTCGGAGAGACCCAGTACTTC. Its protein product is CASSLVVAGGFGETQYF.

J is TRBJ2-5 and V is TRBV11-3; 11 bases fit TRBD2. V was pared by 5 bases and J by 5 bases, with 7 bases of the junction left unmatched. The CDR3 is 15 residues long. In germline, CDR1 is SGHNT, CDR2 YENEEA. CDR3 sequence (DNA): TGTGCCAGCAGCCACCGGACTAGCGGGTCGGAGACCCAGTACTTC. This sequence encodes CASSHRTSGSETQYF.

This chain joins TRBV28 and TRBJ1-2; 8 nucleotides align to TRBD1. Per the germline V gene, CDR1 is MDHEN and CDR2 is SYDVKM. The CDR3 totals 13 residues. The V segment lost 6 bases and the J segment 3 bases; nucleotides outside the gene matches: 3. The CDR3 loop is CASRAQGDYGYTF. CDR3 sequence (DNA): TGTGCCAGCAGAGCACAGGGGGACTATGGCTACACCTTC.

The rearrangement links TRBV30 to TRBJ2-5; weak D call: TRBD1 (5 bases). The V gene's germline CDR1 is GTSNPN and CDR2 SVGIG (reference sequence). CDR3 length equals 12 residues. V dropped 2 bases and J dropped 4 bases, with 8 bases sitting between them. The CDR3 reads CAWSIRGETQYF. As DNA, the CDR3 is TGTGCCTGGAGTATAAGGGGAGAGACCCAGTACTTC.